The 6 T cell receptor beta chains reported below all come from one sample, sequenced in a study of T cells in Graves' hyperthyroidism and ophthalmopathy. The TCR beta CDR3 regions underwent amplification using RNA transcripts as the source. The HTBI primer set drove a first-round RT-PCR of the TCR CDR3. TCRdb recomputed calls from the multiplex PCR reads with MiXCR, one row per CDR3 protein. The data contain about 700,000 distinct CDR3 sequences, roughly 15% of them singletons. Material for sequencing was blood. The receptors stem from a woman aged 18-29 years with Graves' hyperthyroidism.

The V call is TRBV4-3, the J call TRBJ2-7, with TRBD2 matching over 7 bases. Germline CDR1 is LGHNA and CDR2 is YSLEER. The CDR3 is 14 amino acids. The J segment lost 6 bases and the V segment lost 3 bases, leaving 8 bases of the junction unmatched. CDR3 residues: CASSHRNGGGEQYF. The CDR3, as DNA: TGCGCCAGCAGCCATCGAAATGGGGGGGGCGAGCAGTACTTC.

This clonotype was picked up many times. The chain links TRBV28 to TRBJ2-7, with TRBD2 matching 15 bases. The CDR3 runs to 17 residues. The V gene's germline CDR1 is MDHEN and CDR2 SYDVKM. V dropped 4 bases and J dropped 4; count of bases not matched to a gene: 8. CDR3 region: CASSSSGLAGGRYEQYF. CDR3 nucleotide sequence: TGTGCCAGCAGTTCCTCGGGACTAGCGGGGGGAAGGTACGAGCAGTACTTC.

CDR3 loop: CASSSLGWDQPQHF. CDR3 in DNA: TGTGCCAGCAGCTCATTGGGCTGGGATCAGCCCCAGCATTTT. The rearrangement joins TRBV7-9 to TRBJ1-5, with D unclear. The CDR3 consists of 14 residues. Per the germline V gene, CDR1 is SEHNR and CDR2 is FQNEAQ (reference sequence). Trimming removed 4 bases at V and 5 bases at J, with 12 bases between. The full variable domain, rest sourced from reference TRBV7-9 and TRBJ1-5, is DTGVSQNPRHKITKRGQNVTFRCDPISEHNRLYWYRQTLGQGPEFLTYFQNEAQLEKSRLLSDRFSAERPKGSFSTLEIQRTEQGDSAMYLCASSSLGWDQPQHFGDGTRLSIL.

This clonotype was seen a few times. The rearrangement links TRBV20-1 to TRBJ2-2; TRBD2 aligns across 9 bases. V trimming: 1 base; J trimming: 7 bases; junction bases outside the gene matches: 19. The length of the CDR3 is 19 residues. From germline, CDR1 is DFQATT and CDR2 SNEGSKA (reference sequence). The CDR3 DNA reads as TGCAGTGCTAGAGGAACGGGAGGTGGCGGGAGGGCCAGATTCGGGGAGCTGTTTTTT. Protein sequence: CSARGTGGGGRARFGELFF.

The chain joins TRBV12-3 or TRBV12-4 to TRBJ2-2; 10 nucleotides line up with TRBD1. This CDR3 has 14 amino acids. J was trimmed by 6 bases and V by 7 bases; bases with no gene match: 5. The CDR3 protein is CASNYGQGAGELFF. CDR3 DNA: TGTGCCAGCAACTACGGACAGGGGGCCGGGGAGCTGTTTTTT.

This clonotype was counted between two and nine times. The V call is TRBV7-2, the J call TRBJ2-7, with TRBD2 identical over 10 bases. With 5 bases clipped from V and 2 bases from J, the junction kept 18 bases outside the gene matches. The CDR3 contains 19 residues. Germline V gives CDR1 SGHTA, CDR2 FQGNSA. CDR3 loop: CASSRQAGLAGAGAYEQYF. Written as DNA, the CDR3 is TGTGCCAGCAGCCGGCAGGCGGGGCTAGCGGGAGCCGGGGCCTACGAGCAGTACTTC.